The subject of this entry is one TCR beta chain. The CDR3 has 13 amino acids. V lost 4 bases, J lost 4 bases, and 11 bases lay in between. Germline values: CDR1 SGHDT, CDR2 YYEEEE. Assay: immunoSEQ multiplex PCR; the TCRdb copy retains only in-frame clones and omits some. The sample yields around 97,000 clones, 95% to 97% seen once. The data were obtained in a study of technical replicates of blood from a handful of donors. The V and J genes are TRBV5-6 and TRBJ2-5; the D gene is possibly TRBD1 (5 bases). Sequencing input: T cells isolated from PBMCs. This clonotype originated in a human donor in good health. The CDR3 DNA reads TGTGCCAGCAGCGTGACAGTGGCAGAGACCCAGTACTTC. Protein product: CASSVTVAETQYF.